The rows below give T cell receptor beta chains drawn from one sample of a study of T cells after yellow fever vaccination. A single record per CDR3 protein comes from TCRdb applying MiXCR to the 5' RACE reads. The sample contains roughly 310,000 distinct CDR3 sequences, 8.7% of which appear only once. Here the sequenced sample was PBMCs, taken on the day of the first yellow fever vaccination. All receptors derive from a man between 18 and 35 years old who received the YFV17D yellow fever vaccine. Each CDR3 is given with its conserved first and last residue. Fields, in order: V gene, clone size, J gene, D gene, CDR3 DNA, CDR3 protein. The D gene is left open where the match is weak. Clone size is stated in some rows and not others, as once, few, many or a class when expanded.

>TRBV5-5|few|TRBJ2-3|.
TGTGCCAGCAGCTTGGTTGGGGGCTCAGATACGCAGTATTTT
CASSLVGGSDTQYF
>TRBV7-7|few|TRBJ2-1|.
TGTGCCAGCAGCTTCCTCACAGGTGGTGAGCAGTTCTTC
CASSFLTGGEQFF
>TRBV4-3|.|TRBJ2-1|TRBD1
TGCGCCAGCAGCCCCGTGGATCGGACAGGGGGGAATGAGCAGTTCTTC
CASSPVDRTGGNEQFF
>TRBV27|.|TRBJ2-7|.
TGTGCCAGCAGTTCCTCCCCCGGGGTCGGTTTGTACGAGCAGTACTTC
CASSSSPGVGLYEQYF
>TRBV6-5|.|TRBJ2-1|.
TGTGCCAGCAGTTACTCGAGGGGTTTGAATAATGAGCAGTTCTTC
CASSYSRGLNNEQFF
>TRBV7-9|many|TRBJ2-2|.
TGTGCCAGCAGCTTCGGGACTGGAAACACCGGGGAGCTGTTTTTT
CASSFGTGNTGELFF
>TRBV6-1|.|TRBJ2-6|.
TGTGCCAGCAGTCGACCGTTCTCTGGGGCCAACGTCCTGACTTTC
CASSRPFSGANVLTF
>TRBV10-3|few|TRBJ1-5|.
TGTGCCATCAGCGGGGACAATCAGCCCCAGCATTTT
CAISGDNQPQHF
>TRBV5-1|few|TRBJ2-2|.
TGCGCCAGCAGCTTGGCCTTCGGCTCATCCGGGGAGCTGTTTTTT
CASSLAFGSSGELFF
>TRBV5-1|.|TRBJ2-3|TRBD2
TGCGCCAGCAGCCTAACCGGGGGGGCCAGCACAGATACGCAGTATTTT
CASSLTGGASTDTQYF
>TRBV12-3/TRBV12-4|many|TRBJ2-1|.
TGTGCCAGCAGTCCCCGCGACAGGTTCGGAACCAATGAGCAGTTCTTC
CASSPRDRFGTNEQFF
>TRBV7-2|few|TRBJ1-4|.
TGTGCCAGCAGCCGGGGGAGCGAATCTAATGAAAAACTGTTTTTT
CASSRGSESNEKLFF
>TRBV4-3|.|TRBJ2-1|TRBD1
TGCGCCAGCAGCCAATCGGTCGGGACAGCCACCTACAATGAGCAGTTCTTC
CASSQSVGTATYNEQFF
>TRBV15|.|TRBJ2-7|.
TGTGCCACTGCGAGGGGGGAGGCCTACGAGCAGTACTTC
CATARGEAYEQYF
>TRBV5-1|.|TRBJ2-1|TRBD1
TGCGCCAGCAGCGGGGGACAGCCTGGCGATGAGCAGTTCTTC
CASSGGQPGDEQFF
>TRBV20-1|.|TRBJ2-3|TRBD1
TGCAGTGCAAAAGACAGGGGTTTCACAGATACGCAGTATTTT
CSAKDRGFTDTQYF
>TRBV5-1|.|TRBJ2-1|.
TGCGCCAGCAGCTTGGATTCCGTTTTTGGTGAGCAGTTCTTC
CASSLDSVFGEQFF
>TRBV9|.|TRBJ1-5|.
TGTGCCAGCAGCGTAGACGGGACAAATAATCAGCCCCAGCATTTT
CASSVDGTNNQPQHF
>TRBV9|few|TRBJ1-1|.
TGTGCCAGCAGCGCAACAGGTTGGGACACTGAAGCTTTCTTT
CASSATGWDTEAFF
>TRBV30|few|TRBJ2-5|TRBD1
TGTGCCTGGACTCGGGCAGGGGGTGAGCAAGAGACCCAGTACTTC
CAWTRAGGEQETQYF
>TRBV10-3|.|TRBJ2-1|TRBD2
TGTGCCATCAGGATAGCGGGGGAAAATGAGCAGTTCTTC
CAIRIAGENEQFF
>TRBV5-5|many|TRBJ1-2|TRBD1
TGTGCCAGCAGCCCGGGGGACAGCAACTATGGCTACACCTTC
CASSPGDSNYGYTF
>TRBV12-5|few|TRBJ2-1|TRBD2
TGTGCTAGTGGTAGGCCCGCGGGGGGACCTTACAATGAGCAGTTCTTC
CASGRPAGGPYNEQFF
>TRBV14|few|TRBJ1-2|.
TGTGCCAGCAGCCAAGACACCACGAACACTGGCTACACCTTC
CASSQDTTNTGYTF
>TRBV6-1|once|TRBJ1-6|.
TGTGCCAGCAGCCAACCAAAGACATCAGCCAGGGCGGGTTCACCCCCTCCCTTT
CASSQPKTSARAGSPPPF
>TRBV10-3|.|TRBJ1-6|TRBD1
TGTGCCATCAGTGAGGGACAGGGCTATTCACCCCTCCACTTT
CAISEGQGYSPLHF
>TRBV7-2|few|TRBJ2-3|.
TGTGCCAGCAGCGATCCGGGGCTGCGGGATACGCAGTATTTT
CASSDPGLRDTQYF
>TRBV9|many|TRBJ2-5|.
TGTGCCAGCAGCGTAGTAGCGAGGGCGGAGACCCAGTACTTC
CASSVVARAETQYF
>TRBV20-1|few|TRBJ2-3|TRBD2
TGCAGTGCTGGACGGGGGGGGAATCTAGATACGCAGTATTTT
CSAGRGGNLDTQYF
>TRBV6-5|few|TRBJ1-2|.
TGTGCCAGCCACGGGCAGGAGGACTATGGCTACACCTTC
CASHGQEDYGYTF
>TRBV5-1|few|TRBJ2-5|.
TGCGCCAGCAGCTTGGAATTTGGAGAGACCCAGTACTTC
CASSLEFGETQYF
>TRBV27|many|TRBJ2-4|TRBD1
TGTGCCAGCAGTTCCCACGACAGGGCCGGCATTCAGTACTTC
CASSSHDRAGIQYF
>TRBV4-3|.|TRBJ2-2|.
TGCGCCAGCAGCCAAAACCACCGGGGGACCGGGGAGCTGTTTTTT
CASSQNHRGTGELFF
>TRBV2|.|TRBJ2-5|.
TGTGCCAGCAAAAGGGGCAGCCAAGAGACCCAGTACTTC
CASKRGSQETQYF
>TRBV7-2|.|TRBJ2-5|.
TGTGCCAGCAGCAGAGGCTACGGAGAGACCCAGTACTTC
CASSRGYGETQYF
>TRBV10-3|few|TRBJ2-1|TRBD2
TGTGCCATCAGTGAGTCCAGGGGGGCTAGCGGGGATGAGCAGTTCTTC
CAISESRGASGDEQFF
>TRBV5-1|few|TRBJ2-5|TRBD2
TGCGCCAGCAGTTTCTACGGGGGGGCCGAAGAGACCCAGTACTTC
CASSFYGGAEETQYF
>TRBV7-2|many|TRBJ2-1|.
TGTGCCAGCAGCTTAGCTGTGTACAATGAGCAGTTCTTC
CASSLAVYNEQFF
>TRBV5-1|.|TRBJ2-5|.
TGCGCCAGCACCCGGTTGGGGAAGGGACAAGAGACCCAGTACTTC
CASTRLGKGQETQYF
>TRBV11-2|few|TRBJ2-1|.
TGTGCCAGCCATTCGGGCAGGCGCTACAATGAGCAGTTCTTC
CASHSGRRYNEQFF
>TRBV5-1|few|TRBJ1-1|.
TGCGCCAGCAGCTTGGAACTAGGATACACTGAAGCTTTCTTT
CASSLELGYTEAFF